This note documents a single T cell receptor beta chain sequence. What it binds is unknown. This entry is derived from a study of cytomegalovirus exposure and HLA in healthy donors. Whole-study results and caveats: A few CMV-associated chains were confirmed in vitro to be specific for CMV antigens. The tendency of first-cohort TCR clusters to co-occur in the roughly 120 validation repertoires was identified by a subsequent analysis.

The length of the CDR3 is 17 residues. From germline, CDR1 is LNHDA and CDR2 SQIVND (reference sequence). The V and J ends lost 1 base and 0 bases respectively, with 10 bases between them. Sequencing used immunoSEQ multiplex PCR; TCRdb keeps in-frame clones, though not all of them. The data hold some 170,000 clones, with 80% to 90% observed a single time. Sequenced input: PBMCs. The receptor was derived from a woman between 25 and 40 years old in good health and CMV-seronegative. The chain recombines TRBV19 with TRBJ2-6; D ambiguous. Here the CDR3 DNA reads TGTGCCAGTAGTATAGGTTCAGGTCCCTCTGGGGCCAACGTCCTGACTTTC. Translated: CASSIGSGPSGANVLTF.